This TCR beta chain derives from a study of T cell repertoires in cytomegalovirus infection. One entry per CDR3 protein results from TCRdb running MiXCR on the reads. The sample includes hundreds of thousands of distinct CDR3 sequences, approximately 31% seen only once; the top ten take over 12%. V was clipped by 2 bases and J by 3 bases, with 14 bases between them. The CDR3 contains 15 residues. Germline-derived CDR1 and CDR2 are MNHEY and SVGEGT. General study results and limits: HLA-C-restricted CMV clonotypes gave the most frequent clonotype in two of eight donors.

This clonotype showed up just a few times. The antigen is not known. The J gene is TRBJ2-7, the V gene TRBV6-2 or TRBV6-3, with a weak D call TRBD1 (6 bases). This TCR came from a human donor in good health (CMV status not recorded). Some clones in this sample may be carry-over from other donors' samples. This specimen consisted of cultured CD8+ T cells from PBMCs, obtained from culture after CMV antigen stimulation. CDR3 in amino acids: CASSYPGQHYYEQYV. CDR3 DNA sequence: TGTGCCAGCAGTTACCCCGGACAGCATTACTACGAGCAGTACGTC.